Each of the 29 T cell receptor beta chains below was sequenced from the same sample in a study of T cell responses to AZD1222 COVID-19 vaccine. The method was immunoSEQ multiplex PCR; TCRdb's version includes in-frame clones alone and lacks a portion of them. Altogether approximately 100,000 clones are present, approximately 90% being singletons, with the ten largest covering 17%. This specimen consisted of peripheral blood, obtained on day 0 of AZD1222 vaccination. These receptors were obtained from an adult in good health.

J is TRBJ1-1 and V is TRBV6-5; the D is unclear. CDR1 and CDR2 from the germline V gene are MNHEY and SVGAGI. This CDR3 is 13 amino acids long. The V end was cut by 7 bases, the J end by 1 base, with 10 bases between. In DNA form, the CDR3 reads TGTGCCAGCACCCGAAGAGAGAACACTGAAGCTTTCTTT. It yields the protein CASTRRENTEAFF.

The V gene is TRBV5-6, the J gene TRBJ1-3; D not certain. The CDR3 length is 14 residues. V was clipped by 1 base and J by 2 bases, with 7 bases between them. Germline-derived CDR1 and CDR2 are SGHDT and YYEEEE. CDR3 in DNA: TGTGCCAGCAGCTTGCCCGGGCCTGGAAACACCATATATTTT. As protein: CASSLPGPGNTIYF.

V and J are TRBV11-2 and TRBJ1-1, with a weak D call TRBD1 (6 bases). Per germline, CDR1 SGHAT and CDR2 FQNNGV. The CDR3 spans 15 residues. The ends were cut back, 2 bases at V and 2 bases at J, with 12 bases in the middle. CDR3: CASSLRTVPNTEAFF. As DNA, the CDR3 is TGTGCCAGCAGCTTAAGGACAGTCCCTAACACTGAAGCTTTCTTT. Filled out from reference TRBV11-2 and TRBJ1-1, the complete variable domain reads EAGVAQSPRYKIIEKRQSVAFWCNPISGHATLYWYQQILGQGPKLLIQFQNNGVVDDSQLPKDRFSAERLKGVDSTLKIQPAKLEDSAVYLCASSLRTVPNTEAFFGQGTRLTVV.

The genes are TRBV4-3 and TRBJ2-3; D could derive from TRBD1 or TRBD2 (7 bases each). CDR3 size: 16 residues. Trimming took off 4 bases at V and 0 bases at J, with 14 bases between the two ends. Germline CDR1 is LGHNA and CDR2 is YSLEER. For the CDR3, the DNA is TGCGCCAGCAGCCCCCAGGGAGGGGGCAGCACAGATACGCAGTATTTT. Protein sequence: CASSPQGGGSTDTQYF.

The chain carries TRBV7-6 and TRBJ2-2, with 9 bases that match TRBD1. With V trimmed by 4 bases and J by 6 bases, 9 bases remained unmatched. From germline, CDR1 is SGHVS and CDR2 FNYEAQ. The CDR3 has 16 residues. The CDR3 is CASSYQQGAFSGELFF. CDR3 DNA sequence: TGTGCCAGCAGCTATCAACAGGGGGCGTTTTCCGGGGAGCTGTTTTTT.

The chain combines TRBV4-2 with TRBJ2-3, with 10 bases that match TRBD2. Germline lookup yields CDR1 LGHNA and CDR2 YNFKEQ. V shed 1 base and J 5 bases; nucleotides not matched to a gene: 6. The length of the CDR3 is 16 residues. The CDR3 loop reads CASSQVSGGQVDTQYF. The CDR3 DNA sequence: TGTGCCAGCAGCCAAGTTAGCGGGGGGCAGGTAGATACGCAGTATTTT.

V and J are TRBV3-1 (or the pseudogene TRBV3-2) and TRBJ1-1, with D perhaps matching TRBD1 (6 bases). Deletions cut 4 bases from V and 1 base from J, with 10 bases between. The germline CDR1 and CDR2 sequences are LGHDT and YNNKEL (reference sequence). The CDR3 has 14 residues. CDR3 sequence: CASSPRTENTEAFF. The CDR3 DNA sequence: TGTGCCAGCAGCCCTAGGACAGAGAACACTGAAGCTTTCTTT.

The chain couples TRBV12-3 or TRBV12-4 to TRBJ2-7; the D is unclear. This CDR3 comprises 12 residues. The ends were cut back, 3 bases at V and 2 bases at J, with 5 bases in the middle. The CDR3 protein is CASSFKAYEQYF. CDR3 DNA: TGTGCCAGCAGTTTTAAGGCCTACGAGCAGTACTTC.

The V and J genes are TRBV5-4 and TRBJ2-1; a possible D gene is TRBD1 (6 bases). V was trimmed by 4 bases and J by 3 bases, leaving 17 bases between them. Germline values: CDR1 SGHNT, CDR2 YYREEE (reference sequence). There are 16 residues in the CDR3. The CDR3 loop reads CASSVKQGPFYNEQFF. In DNA, the CDR3 is TGTGCCAGCAGCGTTAAACAGGGTCCCTTCTACAATGAGCAGTTCTTC.

This clone has just a few counts. This rearrangement joins TRBV9 to TRBJ1-6; D not resolved. Germline values: CDR1 SGDLS, CDR2 YYNGEE. The V and J ends lost 0 bases and 4 bases respectively, with 11 bases between them. There are 16 residues in the CDR3. The CDR3 coding sequence is TGTGCCAGCAGCGTAGAAAACACGCAATATAATTCACCCCTCCACTTT. Its protein product is CASSVENTQYNSPLHF.

The chain is built from TRBV18 and TRBJ1-2; D may be TRBD1 (6 bases). Between the trimmed V and J ends, which lost 2 bases and 4 bases, there was a span of 14 bases. This CDR3 has 15 residues. Germline V gives CDR1 KGHSH, CDR2 LQKENI. In nucleotides, the CDR3 is TGTGCCAGCTCACCATCCCAACAGGGTTCCTATGGCTACACCTTC. It yields the protein CASSPSQQGSYGYTF.

The chain is built from TRBV7-9 and TRBJ2-3, with D uncertain. Trimming removed 3 bases at V and 3 bases at J, with 10 bases between. The V gene's germline CDR1 is SEHNR and CDR2 FQNEAQ (reference sequence). This CDR3 spans 14 amino acids. The CDR3 here is CASSLNSQTDTQYF. As DNA, the CDR3 is TGTGCCAGCAGCTTGAACAGTCAAACAGATACGCAGTATTTT.

This clone was counted a few times. The rearrangement joins TRBV18 to TRBJ2-3, with 10 nucleotides matching TRBD1. J was trimmed by 5 bases and V by 3 bases; bases with no gene match: 8. The V gene's germline CDR1 is KGHSH and CDR2 LQKENI. The CDR3 loop spans 16 amino acids. CDR3: CASSPFGTGAIDTQYF. The CDR3 DNA sequence: TGTGCCAGCTCACCTTTTGGGACAGGGGCAATAGATACGCAGTATTTT.

V is TRBV29-1 and J is TRBJ2-7; 11 nucleotides line up with TRBD1. The V segment lost 6 bases and the J segment 0 bases; nucleotides outside the gene matches: 1. The germline gives CDR1 SQVTM, CDR2 ANQGSEA. This CDR3 is built from 13 residues. Here the CDR3 reads CSVGTGGSYEQYF. The CDR3 nucleotides are TGCAGCGTGGGGACAGGGGGCTCCTACGAGCAGTACTTC.

The rearrangement joins TRBV6-1 to TRBJ1-2; unclear D gene. The CDR3 is 12 residues long. V lost 2 bases to trimming and J lost 0 bases, with 1 base between them. Looked up from germline, CDR1 is MNHNS and CDR2 is SASEGT. CDR3 in DNA: TGTGCCAGCAGTGAAACTAACTATGGCTACACCTTC. As protein: CASSETNYGYTF.

The J gene is TRBJ1-2, the V gene TRBV2; TRBD1 matches 7 bases. The CDR3 runs 14 residues. Germline V gene data show CDR1 as SNHLY and CDR2 as FYNNEI. V shed 7 bases and J 8 bases; nucleotides not matched to a gene: 13. CDR3 sequence: CASTNRGAVGGYTF. CDR3 sequence (DNA): TGTGCCAGCACTAACAGGGGCGCAGTAGGAGGCTACACCTTC.

This chain links TRBV4-1 with TRBJ1-5, with D unclear. Trimming took off 1 base at V and 6 bases at J, with 13 bases between the two ends. Germline CDR1 reads MGHRA; CDR2 reads YSYEKL. This CDR3 region has 15 residues. In DNA, the CDR3 is TGCGCCAGCAGCCAAGCGAGTCATGGAGGTCAGCCCCAGCATTTT. This sequence encodes CASSQASHGGQPQHF.

The genes are TRBV9 and TRBJ2-3; tentatively, D is TRBD1 (5 bases). Trimming took off 3 bases at V and 2 bases at J, with 16 bases between the two ends. The CDR3 is made up of 16 amino acids. Germline V gene lookup returns CDR1 SGDLS and CDR2 YYNGEE. CDR3 DNA: TGTGCCAGCAGCGGAACCCCAGGGCCCCTCACAGATACGCAGTATTTT. Its translation: CASSGTPGPLTDTQYF. The full variable domain, its missing parts supplied by reference TRBV9 and TRBJ2-3, is DSGVTQTPKHLITATGQRVTLRCSPRSGDLSVYWYQQSLDQGLQFLIQYYNGEERAKGNILERFSAQQFPDLHSELNLSSLELGDSALYFCASSGTPGPLTDTQYFGPGTRLTVL.

The chain is built from TRBV24-1 and TRBJ1-1; D remains unclear. Germline V lookup: CDR1 KGHDR, CDR2 SFDVKD. With 1 base removed from V and 4 bases from J, the gap between germline ends came to 3 bases. This CDR3 comprises 12 residues. CDR3: CATSDFGTEAFF. The CDR3 DNA reads as TGTGCCACCAGTGATTTCGGCACTGAAGCTTTCTTT.

In its sample, this clone was seen once. The rearrangement uses TRBV6-5 and TRBJ2-1; a weak D match, TRBD2 (6 bases). The CDR3 is 16 amino acids. Germline V lookup: CDR1 MNHEY, CDR2 SVGAGI. V dropped 0 bases and J dropped 4 bases, with 13 bases sitting between them. CDR3 sequence: CASSYSGTLMYNEQFF. For the CDR3, the DNA is TGTGCCAGCAGTTACTCGGGGACTTTGATGTACAATGAGCAGTTCTTC.

This chain uses TRBV7-2 with TRBJ1-2; D is undetermined. In germline, CDR1 is SGHTA, CDR2 FQGNSA. The V end was cut by 1 base, the J end by 13 bases, with 16 bases between. CDR3 length: 13 amino acids. CDR3 sequence reads: CASSLGLGVSSTF. In DNA form, the CDR3 reads TGTGCCAGCAGCTTAGGACTGGGCGTTTCTTCCACCTTC. Supplemented by reference TRBV7-2 and TRBJ1-2, the full variable domain reads GAGVSQSPSNKVTEKGKDVELRCDPISGHTALYWYRQSLGQGLEFLIYFQGNSAPDKSGLPSDRFSAERTGGSVSTLTIQRTQQEDSAVYLCASSLGLGVSSTFGSGTRLTVV.

V and J are TRBV3-1 (or the pseudogene TRBV3-2) and TRBJ2-1, with a tentative D call TRBD2 (6 bases). V shed 1 base and J shed 0 bases, with 7 bases lying between them. The CDR3 covers 15 residues. The V gene's germline CDR1 is LGHDT and CDR2 YNNKEL (reference sequence). The CDR3 nucleotides read TGTGCCAGCAGCCAAGTGGGGGGCTCCTACAATGAGCAGTTCTTC. It translates to CASSQVGGSYNEQFF.

The genes are TRBV7-2 and TRBJ1-2; the match to TRBD1 covers 9 bases. V trimming: 3 bases; J trimming: 6 bases; junction bases outside the gene matches: 5. The CDR3 runs 14 residues. CDR1 is SGHTA and CDR2 is FQGNSA in the germline V gene. CDR3 region: CASSFRDRDDGYTF. CDR3 DNA: TGTGCCAGCAGCTTTCGGGACAGGGATGATGGCTACACCTTC.

The V gene is TRBV10-2, the J gene TRBJ1-2; no clear D gene. Germline V gives CDR1 WSHSY, CDR2 SAAADI. The CDR3 spans 13 residues. V dropped 3 bases and J dropped 2 bases, with 7 bases sitting between them. The CDR3, as DNA: TGCGCCAGCAGTGACGGGCTGAACTATGGCTACACCTTC. Protein product: CASSDGLNYGYTF.

The chain recombines TRBV19 with TRBJ2-5; 12 bases match TRBD1. The CDR3 runs to 16 residues. The trim removed 5 bases at V and 5 bases at J, leaving 9 bases unmatched. Per the germline V gene, CDR1 is LNHDA and CDR2 is SQIVND (reference sequence). CDR3 sequence reads: CASSLGTGGVRETQYF. The CDR3 DNA follows: TGTGCCAGTAGTCTCGGGACAGGGGGCGTCAGGGAGACCCAGTACTTC.

This clone was observed a handful of times. The rearrangement uses TRBV6-5 and TRBJ1-4; weak D call: TRBD1 (6 bases). Trimming stripped 1 base from V and 8 bases from J, with 11 bases between. Per the germline V gene, CDR1 is MNHEY and CDR2 is SVGAGI. The CDR3 length is 14 residues. DNA for the CDR3: TGTGCCAGCAGTTACTTGGGGGCCGGAGAAAAACTGTTTTTT. The encoded protein is CASSYLGAGEKLFF.

J is TRBJ1-3 and V is TRBV12-5, with TRBD1 matching 11 bases. The CDR3 totals 16 residues. The germline V gene has CDR1 LGHNT and CDR2 FRNRAP. Trimming cost V 6 bases and J 4 bases; bases outside gene matches: 8. CDR3 protein: CASGRTGGTGGNTIYF. The CDR3 DNA follows: TGTGCTAGTGGCCGGACAGGGGGCACGGGGGGAAACACCATATATTTT. The full variable domain, with the rest looked up from reference TRBV12-5 and TRBJ1-3, is DARVTQTPRHKVTEMGQEVTMRCQPILGHNTVFWYRQTMMQGLELLAYFRNRAPLDDSGMPKDRFSAEMPDATLATLKIQPSEPRDSAVYFCASGRTGGTGGNTIYFGEGSWLTVV.

As DNA, the CDR3 is TGTGCCAGCAGCTTGGTTTTCAGGGGGCGCGGGTTGGTGAACACTGAAGCTTTCTTT. This sequence encodes CASSLVFRGRGLVNTEAFF. The J gene is TRBJ1-1, the V gene TRBV7-2; 8 bases fit TRBD1. The CDR3 covers 19 residues. The J segment lost 0 bases and the V segment lost 3 bases, leaving 15 bases of the junction unmatched. Germline CDR1 is SGHTA and CDR2 is FQGNSA.

V and J are TRBV2 and TRBJ1-5; D ambiguous. Per germline, CDR1 SNHLY and CDR2 FYNNEI. V dropped 6 bases and J dropped 7 bases, with 16 bases sitting between them. CDR3 length equals 14 residues. In DNA form, the CDR3 reads TGTGCCAGCAGCTCCGACGGAACGGGGCAGCCCCAGCATTTT. Encoded protein: CASSSDGTGQPQHF.